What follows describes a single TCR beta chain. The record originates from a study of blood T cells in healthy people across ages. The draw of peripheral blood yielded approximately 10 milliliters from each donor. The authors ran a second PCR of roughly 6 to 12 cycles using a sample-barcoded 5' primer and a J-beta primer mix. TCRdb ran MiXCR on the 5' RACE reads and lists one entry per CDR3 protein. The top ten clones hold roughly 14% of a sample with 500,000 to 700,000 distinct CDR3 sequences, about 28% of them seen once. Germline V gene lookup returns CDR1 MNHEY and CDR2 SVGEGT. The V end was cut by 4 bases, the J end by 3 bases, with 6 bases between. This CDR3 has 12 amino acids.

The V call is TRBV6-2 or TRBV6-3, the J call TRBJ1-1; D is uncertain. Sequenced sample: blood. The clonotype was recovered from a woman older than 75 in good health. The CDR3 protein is CASSSRDTEAFF. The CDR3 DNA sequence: TGTGCCAGCAGTTCGAGAGACACTGAAGCTTTCTTT.